The clone carrying this TCR beta chain was seen many times. Its antigen remains unknown. This sample was taken from a study of identical twins. Study findings and constraints: Potential partial confounding of zero-insertion analyses by invariant MAIT and iNKT cells was noted. Monozygotic twins shared more out-of-frame TCR alpha than recombination models predicted.

Each CDR3 protein gets one entry after TCRdb re-called the 5' RACE reads with MiXCR. The sample carries under 450,000 distinct CDR3 sequences, around a sixth recorded once. Unmatched junction bases numbered 16, after V lost 4 bases and J lost 11 bases. The CDR3 is made up of 16 amino acids. Germline CDR1 and CDR2: KGHDR and SFDVKD. V and J are TRBV24-1 and TRBJ1-5; 7 bases match TRBD1. This TCR was sampled from a man in his fifties or sixties in good health. The sequenced sample consisted of naive T cells sorted from blood. The CDR3 is CATSDPRQGPFIAQHF. The DNA for the CDR3 is TGTGCCACCAGTGACCCGAGACAGGGCCCTTTCATTGCCCAGCATTTT.